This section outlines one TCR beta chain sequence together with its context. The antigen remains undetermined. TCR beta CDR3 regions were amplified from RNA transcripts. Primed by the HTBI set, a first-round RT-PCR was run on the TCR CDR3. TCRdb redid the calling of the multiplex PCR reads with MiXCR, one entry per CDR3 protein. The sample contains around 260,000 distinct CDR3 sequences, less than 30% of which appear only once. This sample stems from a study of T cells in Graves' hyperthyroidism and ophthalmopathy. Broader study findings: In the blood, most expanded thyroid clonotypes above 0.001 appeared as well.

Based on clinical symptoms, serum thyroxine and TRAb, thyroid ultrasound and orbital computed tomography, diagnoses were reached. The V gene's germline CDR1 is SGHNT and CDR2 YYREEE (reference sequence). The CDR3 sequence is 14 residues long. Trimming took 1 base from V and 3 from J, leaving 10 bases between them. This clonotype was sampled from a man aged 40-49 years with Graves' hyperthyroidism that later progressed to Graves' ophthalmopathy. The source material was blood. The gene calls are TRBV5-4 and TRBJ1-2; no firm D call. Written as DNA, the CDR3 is TGTGCCAGCAGCTTGTGGCTTGTTGACTATGGCTACACCTTC. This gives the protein CASSLWLVDYGYTF.